The next 15 T cell receptor beta chains were all read from a single sample in a study of shared clonotypes between healthy human individuals. Generated by immunoSEQ multiplex PCR, the TCRdb table keeps only in-frame clones and is missing some. The sample contains under 1,900,000 clones, about 98.5% of which appear only once. The sequenced material came from naive CD4+ T cells sorted from blood. Subset meaning: CD45RA+ positively selected. The receptors shown here come from a man aged 25 to 40 in good health.

The gene calls are TRBV18 and TRBJ2-7, with 7 bases fitting TRBD1. The CDR3 loop spans 16 amino acids. CDR1 KGHSH and CDR2 LQKENI come from the germline V gene. Trimming cost V 3 bases and J 2 bases; bases outside gene matches: 10. The CDR3 reads CASSPQGQRNAYEQYF. CDR3 DNA sequence: TGTGCCAGCTCACCCCAGGGACAGAGAAACGCCTACGAGCAGTACTTC.

The chain links TRBV23-1 to TRBJ2-5, with D hard to call. Being an ORF, TRBV23-1 has a function that is uncertain. The CDR3 spans 13 residues. V was clipped by 0 bases and J by 5 bases, with 7 bases between them. CDR3 loop: CASSQSDAETQYF. The CDR3 bases are TGCGCCAGCAGTCAATCGGACGCTGAGACCCAGTACTTC.

This clone was recorded once. DNA of the CDR3: TGTGCCAGCAGTTCCAATAGCGGGAGGCAAGTTAGGAACATTCAGTACTTC. Amino acids: CASSSNSGRQVRNIQYF. The chain has TRBV28 and TRBJ2-4, with TRBD2 matching 10 bases. The CDR3 runs to 17 residues. Germline V gene data show CDR1 as MDHEN and CDR2 as SYDVKM. Trimming removed 4 bases from V and 7 bases from J; junction bases left unmatched: 13.

The chain uses TRBV5-1 and TRBJ2-6; 10 nucleotides align to TRBD1. This CDR3 spans 18 amino acids. The V segment lost 3 bases and the J segment 0 bases; nucleotides outside the gene matches: 6. Germline-derived CDR1 and CDR2 are SGHRS and YFSETQ. CDR3 region: CASSSRQGAGSGANVLTF. The CDR3 coding sequence is TGCGCCAGCAGCTCGAGACAGGGGGCGGGCTCTGGGGCCAACGTCCTGACTTTC.

The chain has TRBV4-2 and TRBJ2-5; 11 nucleotides align to TRBD2. The CDR3 length is 17 residues. The ends lost 0 bases at V and 4 bases at J; junction bases unmatched: 7. Germline V gene data show CDR1 as LGHNA and CDR2 as YNFKEQ. CDR3 bases: TGTGCCAGCAGCCAAGATGGTCTAGCGGGAGGCTTAGAGACCCAGTACTTC. It translates to CASSQDGLAGGLETQYF.

In DNA form, the CDR3 reads TGCAGCGTTGATGAGGGGGCAGGGGAGCAGTACTTC. This sequence encodes CSVDEGAGEQYF. This chain uses TRBV29-1 with TRBJ2-7, with 7 bases lining up with TRBD1. The CDR3 has 12 amino acids. In germline, CDR1 is SQVTM, CDR2 ANQGSEA. Trimming at V came to 3 bases and at J to 7 bases, leaving 6 bases not matched to a gene.

The sample holds one count of this clone. V gene TRBV5-1 combines with J gene TRBJ2-1; 9 bases agree with TRBD2. J gave up 4 bases and V 1 base, and 6 bases lay outside the gene matches. CDR3 length: 16 residues. The V gene's germline CDR1 is SGHRS and CDR2 YFSETQ. The CDR3 region is CASSLPLAGPYNEQFF. In DNA, the CDR3 is TGCGCCAGCAGCTTGCCGCTAGCGGGACCATACAATGAGCAGTTCTTC.

The chain uses TRBV14 and TRBJ2-7; D not resolved. CDR1 and CDR2 from the germline V gene are SGHDN and FVKESK. The CDR3 runs to 16 residues. V lost 1 base, J lost 3 bases, and 16 bases lay in between. The CDR3 region has the DNA TGTGCCAGCAGCCAAGTATTCTCTCAAGGGTGCTACGAGCAGTACTTC. It specifies CASSQVFSQGCYEQYF.

This sequence joins TRBV18 and TRBJ2-3; D may match TRBD1 or TRBD2 (5 bases each). The CDR3 extends over 16 amino acids. Between the trimmed V and J ends, which lost 1 base and 6 bases, there was a span of 17 bases. CDR1 is KGHSH and CDR2 is LQKENI in the germline V gene. DNA for the CDR3: TGTGCCAGCTCACCACAAGGGACCACTGCATCCGATACGCAGTATTTT. The encoded protein is CASSPQGTTASDTQYF.

Here the CDR3 DNA reads TGCAGTGCTAGAGATTTTTATGGCTACACCTTC. This encodes CSARDFYGYTF. The V gene is TRBV20-1, the J gene TRBJ1-2; D gene ambiguous. Germline V lookup: CDR1 DFQATT, CDR2 SNEGSKA (reference sequence). V lost 0 bases to trimming and J lost 5 bases, with 4 bases between them. The CDR3 runs to 11 residues.

This clone has just one count. This chain connects TRBV19 to TRBJ2-7; 10 bases are shared with TRBD2. V gave up 6 bases and J gave up 3 bases; unmatched junction bases: 2. Germline CDR1 reads LNHDA; CDR2 reads SQIVND (reference sequence). This CDR3 comprises 13 residues. This CDR3 reads CASRRTSGYEQYF. The CDR3, as DNA: TGTGCCAGTAGGCGGACTAGCGGCTACGAGCAGTACTTC.

The chain carries TRBV7-9 and TRBJ2-5; D is unclear. The CDR3 is 15 amino acids. V gave up 4 bases and J gave up 3 bases, with 15 bases separating them. CDR1 is SEHNR, CDR2 FQNEAQ, per germline (reference sequence). DNA of the CDR3: TGTGCCAGCAGCTCCGGGCTTCGAAGGGAAGAGACCCAGTACTTC. This translates into CASSSGLRREETQYF. The full variable domain, its missing parts supplied by reference TRBV7-9 and TRBJ2-5, is DTGVSQNPRHKITKRGQNVTFRCDPISEHNRLYWYRQTLGQGPEFLTYFQNEAQLEKSRLLSDRFSAERPKGSFSTLEIQRTEQGDSAMYLCASSSGLRREETQYFGPGTRLLVL.

The chain employs TRBV5-4 and TRBJ1-2; tentatively, D is TRBD1 (5 bases). This CDR3 is built from 13 residues. Trimming shortened V by 6 bases and J by 1 base, and 10 bases separated the two germline ends. Per the germline V gene, CDR1 is SGHNT and CDR2 is YYREEE (reference sequence). CDR3 protein: CASTIRGNYGYTF. CDR3 sequence (DNA): TGTGCCAGCACCATAAGGGGTAACTATGGCTACACCTTC.

The V gene is TRBV2, the J gene TRBJ2-3; 9 bases are a match to TRBD1. The germline CDR1 and CDR2 sequences are SNHLY and FYNNEI. V lost 2 bases to trimming and J lost 3 bases; unmatched junction nucleotides: 9. CDR3 length: 17 residues. The CDR3 sequence: CASSEYVGGQGTDTQYF. CDR3 nucleotides: TGTGCCAGCAGTGAATATGTTGGGGGACAGGGTACAGATACGCAGTATTTT.

This chain connects TRBV6-6 to TRBJ1-3; 7 bases agree with TRBD1. Looked up from germline, CDR1 is MNHNY and CDR2 is SVGAGI (reference sequence). J gave up 2 bases and V 6 bases, and 10 bases lay outside the gene matches. The CDR3 loop spans 16 amino acids. The CDR3 spells CASSNPQGTAGNTIYF. CDR3 nucleotides: TGTGCCAGCAGCAACCCACAGGGGACTGCTGGAAACACCATATATTTT.